This entry describes one TCR beta chain. The target of this receptor is not known. No much larger clone exists at a distance of one base, and base qualities are not known. These data are taken from a study of shared clonotypes between healthy human individuals (TCRdb year 2020). Regarding the research as a whole: A few men and a couple of women, aged 18 to 49 years, made up the cohort. Per donor, three plates each were used for CD4 naive and CD4 memory, two for CD8 naive, and one for CD8 memory. To estimate repertoire size and how much clonotype sharing occurs between individuals, the study deeply sequenced the blood TCR repertoires of several healthy adults. Per donor, leukapheresis produced somewhere between about 0.8 and 9 billion PBMCs. To increase sequencing depth and limit assay-specific biases, TCR repertoire library preparation and sequencing were carried out by different laboratories using diverse techniques. What the work shows at the level of the full study, not this receptor alone: Compared with non-shared clonotypes, the clonotypes found in all four sorted-subset donors had higher generation probabilities. Only blood was sampled, and tissue TCR repertoires likely differ from those in blood. The small number of donors limited the genetic and exposure-history diversity represented. Across four donors, approximately 5% of naive CD4, around 3.5% of naive CD8, about 2.3% of memory CD4, and approximately 0.42% of memory CD8 clonotypes were shared. Estimated clonotype richness was generally larger for naive than for memory subsets. Even with the large sequencing depth, rarefaction of the sorted-subset datasets indicated that sequencing was incomplete. Pairwise subsampling led to the expectation that sequencing depth would affect the degree of clonotype sharing among donors.

CD8 naive samples were CD45RO-negative cells positively selected for CCR7, giving a CD45RA+CCR7+ population that excluded TemRA cells. The donors were healthy, HIV-negative adults with no recently reported acute infections or vaccinations. Every donor was a Caucasian adult living in Nashville, Tennessee, USA. Blood was obtained by leukapheresis, after which PBMCs were separated by Ficoll-Histopaque density gradient centrifugation and cryopreserved in liquid nitrogen vapor phase. Analytical flow cytometry was used to check the purity and quantity of each magnetically sorted T cell population. Genomic DNA was isolated from every sorted fraction and measured by UV absorbance on a Nanodrop 2000c. From the cysteine through the phenylalanine, the CDR3 covers 12 amino acids. The only DNA kept is the CDR3, 36 bases in frame from the first base. V loses 7 bases, J loses 3 bases, and the germline ends lie 9 bases apart. CDR1 and CDR2, looked up from the germline V gene, are ENHRY and SYGVKD.

Using the deep immunoSEQ assay, multiplex PCR amplified TCR CDR3 regions from genomic DNA. For each cell subset, the extracted genomic DNA was distributed evenly across all wells of several immunoSEQ 96-well plates, and each plate served as one replicate. Each replicate PCR for sorted subsets received around 210 ng genomic DNA, equal to around 32,000 T cell genomes. The purified libraries were quantified using a Qubit 3.0 fluorometer, sized with a Bioanalyzer 2100, and then quantified again using the KAPA Library Quantification kit. Each immunoSEQ 96-well plate was sequenced on its own single-read 150-cycle Illumina NextSeq 550 flow cell. Turning to the authors' computational methods: Because the immunoSEQ output included only junctional sequences and no quality scores, the filtering could not be the same as the filtering used for full-length reads. To assign V/J genes and CDR3, sequences were annotated using PyIR, a Python wrapper for IgBLAST v1.9, with IMGT germline references. Reads with weak V/J assignments (E-value above 1e-6), missing CDR3, stop codons, out-of-frame junctions, or ambiguous translated residues were removed. V3J clonotypes were defined as sequences sharing the same inferred V gene, J gene, and CDR3 amino acid sequence. To compute the percentage overlap between repertoires, the number of shared unique clonotypes was divided by the size of the smaller repertoire. Repertoire richness was assessed with RTK rarefaction, the Chao1 estimator, and Recon v2.1 estimates of unobserved clonotypes. For all TCRbeta clonotypes obtained by the gDNA method from a few donors, generation probabilities were computed with OLGA. This is the immuneACCESS table as TCRdb keeps it, with only in-frame sequences that have V and J called. A part of the clones is gone; compared with another copy, unresolved V genes explain less than half, and the rest is unexplained. V, J and clone size derive from that table, while D and trimming were established from the DNA sequence. Present in this sample are about 2.1 million clones, 85% to 95% of which were seen just once. The ten largest clones add up to approximately 1.7% of the sample.

This clonotype originated in a man younger than 35 in good health. Some clones in this sample may be carry-over from other donors' samples. The sample taken for sequencing was naive CD8+ T cells from PBMCs. The sample's cell subset or site, from its label and the paper: CD45RA+CCR7+. The sequence joins TRBV10-3 to TRBJ1-2; D gene: possibly TRBD1, on 6 matching bases. The sequence in DNA is TGTGCCATCATGGAGGGGGACTATGGCTACACCTTC. This codes for CAIMEGDYGYTF.